Following are 12 T cell receptor beta chains from one sample sequenced in a study of radiation and T cells in renal cell carcinoma. Profiling relied on immunoSEQ multiplex PCR, and the TCRdb table lists in-frame clones only, not all of them. The sample has 120,000 or so clones, 80% to 90% seen once. Time point described: blood 2 weeks post-SBRT. Regarding treatment: 15 Gy SBRT to primary tumor, nephrectomy 4 weeks later. The sample consisted of blood, taken from a patient whose treatment included radiotherapy and nephrectomy. The receptors come from an older woman with renal cell carcinoma.

The chain employs TRBV7-9 and TRBJ2-3, with unresolved D. Germline V CDR1 and CDR2: SEHNR, FQNEAQ (reference sequence). The CDR3 covers 12 residues. V lost 1 base and J lost 6, with 5 bases in between. The CDR3 sequence: CASSLVADTQYF. The CDR3, as DNA: TGTGCCAGCAGCTTAGTAGCCGATACGCAGTATTTT.

This clone was found a few times. The gene calls are TRBV19 and TRBJ2-7; the match to TRBD1 covers 7 bases. With 5 bases clipped from V and 0 bases from J, the junction kept 4 bases outside the gene matches. In germline, CDR1 is LNHDA, CDR2 SQIVND (reference sequence). The CDR3 loop spans 14 amino acids. CDR3 protein: CASSPGTVSYEQYF. The CDR3 nucleotides read TGTGCCAGTAGTCCCGGGACAGTCTCCTACGAGCAGTACTTC.

The V call is TRBV5-4, the J call TRBJ1-1, with D tentatively TRBD1 (5 bases). CDR3 length: 12 residues. Between the trimmed V and J ends, which lost 7 bases and 5 bases, there was a span of 12 bases. The V gene's germline CDR1 is SGHNT and CDR2 YYREEE (reference sequence). The CDR3 sequence: CASGPKGTEAFF. The CDR3 nucleotides are TGTGCCAGCGGACCAAAGGGGACTGAAGCTTTCTTT.

J is TRBJ1-6 and V is TRBV9; 7 bases map to TRBD1. Germline CDR1 reads SGDLS; CDR2 reads YYNGEE. The CDR3 length is 15 residues. V shed 3 bases and J 9 bases; nucleotides not matched to a gene: 9. CDR3 in DNA: TGTGCCAGCAGCGGATCCACAGGGGTCGGTTCACCCCTCCACTTT. As protein: CASSGSTGVGSPLHF.

The CDR3 here is CASKRRRGSDTGELFF. Written as DNA, the CDR3 is TGTGCCAGCAAGAGGCGGCGCGGTTCAGACACCGGGGAGCTGTTTTTT. The chain has TRBV28 and TRBJ2-2; D is unclear. The germline V gene has CDR1 MDHEN and CDR2 SYDVKM. V was cut by 7 bases and J by 3 bases, with 18 bases left in between. The CDR3 totals 16 residues.

V gene TRBV19 combines with J gene TRBJ2-3, with D possibly being TRBD2 (6 bases). The germline V gene encodes CDR1 LNHDA and CDR2 SQIVND (reference sequence). The V and J ends lost 1 base and 4 bases respectively, with 12 bases between them. The CDR3 sequence is 15 residues long. The CDR3 reads CASSIGLDVPDTQYF. The CDR3 region has the DNA TGTGCCAGTAGTATAGGACTAGACGTACCAGATACGCAGTATTTT.

CDR3 DNA sequence: TGTGCCAGCTCACCGGCCGGGACAGGGGCCGAGCAGTACTTC. This sequence encodes CASSPAGTGAEQYF. The chain couples TRBV18 to TRBJ2-7; TRBD1 aligns across 10 bases. The V segment lost 3 bases and the J segment 6 bases; nucleotides outside the gene matches: 5. The germline gives CDR1 KGHSH, CDR2 LQKENI. The CDR3 is made up of 14 amino acids.

This chain uses TRBV28 with TRBJ2-7; 11 nucleotides line up with TRBD2. This CDR3 spans 13 amino acids. Per germline, CDR1 MDHEN and CDR2 SYDVKM. The V and J ends lost 6 bases and 5 bases, in that order; junction bases with no gene match: 3. The CDR3 bases are TGTGCCAGCAGACTAGCGGGAGTCGACGAGCAGTACTTC. This encodes CASRLAGVDEQYF.

This sequence joins TRBV5-1 and TRBJ2-3; D is perhaps TRBD2 (5 bases). Germline assignment: CDR1 SGHRS and CDR2 YFSETQ. The germline V and J ends were trimmed by 6 bases and 1 base, with 9 bases remaining between them. The CDR3 covers 13 residues. The CDR3 DNA reads TGCGCCAGCACCGCCGGGGGCACAGATACGCAGTATTTT. Translation gives CASTAGGTDTQYF. The whole variable domain, filled in from reference TRBV5-1 and TRBJ2-3, reads KAGVTQTPRYLIKTRGQQVTLSCSPISGHRSVSWYQQTPGQGLQFLFEYFSETQRNKGNFPGRFSGRQFSNSRSEMNVSTLELGDSALYLCASTAGGTDTQYFGPGTRLTVL.

The chain couples TRBV11-3 to TRBJ2-2; 8 bases map to TRBD1. The CDR3 extends over 15 amino acids. CDR1 and CDR2 (germline): SGHNT, YENEEA. V shed 2 bases, J shed 5 bases, and the junction held 4 bases outside the gene matches. Here the CDR3 reads CASSLRTGLTGELFF. Written as DNA, the CDR3 is TGTGCCAGCAGCTTAAGGACAGGGTTGACCGGGGAGCTGTTTTTT.

The V gene is TRBV10-3, the J gene TRBJ2-7; D gene uncertain. The germline V gene encodes CDR1 ENHRY and CDR2 SYGVKD. The CDR3 runs 13 residues. V lost 5 bases to trimming and J lost 7 bases, with 15 bases between them. The CDR3 loop is CAISLSTTWEQYF. Written as DNA, the CDR3 is TGTGCCATCAGTCTCTCGACGACGTGGGAGCAGTACTTC.

This clone was observed once. The chain uses TRBV10-3 and TRBJ2-2; 14 nucleotides agree with TRBD2. J was trimmed by 7 bases and V by 8 bases; bases with no gene match: 12. In germline, CDR1 is ENHRY, CDR2 SYGVKD. This CDR3 comprises 17 residues. CDR3 in amino acids: CAIGAQTSGRAVGELFF. As DNA, the CDR3 is TGTGCCATCGGCGCTCAGACTAGCGGGAGGGCGGTCGGGGAGCTGTTTTTT.